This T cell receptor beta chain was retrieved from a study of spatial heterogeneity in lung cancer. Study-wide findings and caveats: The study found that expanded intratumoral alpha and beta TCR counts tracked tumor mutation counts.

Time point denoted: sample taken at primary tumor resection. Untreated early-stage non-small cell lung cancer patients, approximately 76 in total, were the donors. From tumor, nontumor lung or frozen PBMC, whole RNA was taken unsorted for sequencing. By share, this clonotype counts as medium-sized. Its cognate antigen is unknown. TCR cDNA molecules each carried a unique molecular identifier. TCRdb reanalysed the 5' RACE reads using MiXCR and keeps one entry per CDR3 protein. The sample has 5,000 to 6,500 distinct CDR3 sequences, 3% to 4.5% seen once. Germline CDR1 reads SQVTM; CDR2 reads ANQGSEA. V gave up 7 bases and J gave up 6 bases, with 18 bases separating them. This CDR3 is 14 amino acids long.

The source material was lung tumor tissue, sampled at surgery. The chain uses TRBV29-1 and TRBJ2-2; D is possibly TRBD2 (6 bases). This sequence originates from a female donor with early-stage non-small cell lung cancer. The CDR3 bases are TGCAGCGCGTTGGCGGGACCTGGATCCGGGGAGCTGTTTTTT. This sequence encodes CSALAGPGSGELFF.